Each of the 6 T cell receptor beta chains below was sequenced from the same sample in a study of T cell responses to AZD1222 COVID-19 vaccine. The assay was immunoSEQ multiplex PCR, and TCRdb's table has in-frame clones only and misses some. Here the sample spans more than 85,000 clones, approximately 86% being singletons. This material consisted of peripheral blood, taken on day 0 of AZD1222 vaccination. The receptor set was obtained from an adult in good health.

V usage is TRBV29-1 and J usage is TRBJ2-3; 8 nucleotides agree with TRBD1. With V trimmed by 6 bases and J by 0 bases, 5 bases remained unmatched. The CDR3 contains 14 residues. CDR1 and CDR2 from the germline V gene are SQVTM and ANQGSEA. CDR3 sequence (DNA): TGCAGCGTGGGGACAGGACTAAGCACAGATACGCAGTATTTT. This encodes CSVGTGLSTDTQYF.

The gene calls are TRBV28 and TRBJ1-1; D unclear. This CDR3 has 13 amino acids. Germline assignment: CDR1 MDHEN and CDR2 SYDVKM. Between the trimmed V and J ends, which lost 7 bases and 1 base, there was a span of 10 bases. The CDR3 reads CASKNAGNTEAFF. The CDR3 DNA follows: TGTGCCAGCAAGAACGCGGGGAACACTGAAGCTTTCTTT.

The rearrangement links TRBV7-2 to TRBJ2-5; possible D gene TRBD2, 6 bases. CDR1 and CDR2 from the germline V gene are SGHTA and FQGNSA. The V end lost 2 bases, the J end lost 5 bases, and 15 bases lay between the germline ends. The CDR3 covers 15 residues. DNA of the CDR3: TGTGCCAGCAGCTTAAATCAGGCGGGGTGGGAGACCCAGTACTTC. This codes for CASSLNQAGWETQYF.

This chain uses TRBV10-3 with TRBJ2-5; 8 bases are shared with TRBD2. This CDR3 has 15 amino acids. The V and J ends lost 6 bases and 2 bases, in that order; junction bases with no gene match: 8. From germline, CDR1 is ENHRY and CDR2 SYGVKD. As DNA, the CDR3 is TGTGCCATCAGGGAGGGACTAGGACAACAAGAGACCCAGTACTTC. Protein: CAIREGLGQQETQYF.

This clone was seen repeatedly, ten times or more. The rearrangement joins TRBV12-3 or TRBV12-4 to TRBJ2-7, with 10 bases fitting TRBD1. V gave up 5 bases and J gave up 5 bases; unmatched junction bases: 3. This CDR3 comprises 13 residues. In DNA, the CDR3 is TGTGCCAGCAGTCCCGGGACAGGGGACGAGCAGTACTTC. Protein sequence: CASSPGTGDEQYF.

This chain joins TRBV9 and TRBJ2-3; 10 bases match TRBD1. Germline values: CDR1 SGDLS, CDR2 YYNGEE. The CDR3 length is 16 residues. J was trimmed by 4 bases and V by 0 bases; bases with no gene match: 5. CDR3 sequence reads: CASSVVGQGSADTQYF. CDR3 nucleotides: TGTGCCAGCAGCGTAGTGGGACAGGGGTCCGCAGATACGCAGTATTTT.